The following is a TCR beta chain sequence with its context. Its antigen is not known. The CDR3 runs 16 residues. Germline V gene lookup returns CDR1 SGHTS and CDR2 YDEGEE. J was trimmed by 0 bases and V by 5 bases; bases with no gene match: 10. The record originates from a study of cytomegalovirus exposure and HLA in healthy donors. Study-wide results and caveats: Associated with cytomegalovirus, according to the listing, were around 160 TCR beta chains. A subsequent analysis found that TCR clusters from the first cohort also tended to co-occur in the 90 to 150 validation repertoires, with about 94% of cluster scores above 0. Rarity marked most TCR sequences, yet some public TCRs occurred in many donors.

Sequencing was performed with immunoSEQ multiplex PCR; in TCRdb, only in-frame clones are kept and a portion is missing. The data hold under 400,000 clones, with roughly 90% observed a single time. Sequenced: PBMCs. The sequence was collected from a man aged 25-40 years in good health and CMV-seronegative. This chain uses TRBV5-8 with TRBJ2-7; TRBD1 matches at 8 bases. CDR3 bases: TGTGCCAGCAGGCCCGTTGGACAGGGACCCTCCTACGAGCAGTACTTC. Its translation is CASRPVGQGPSYEQYF.